The entry below describes one TCR beta chain. The antigen remains unidentified. This entry is derived from a study of cytomegalovirus exposure and HLA in healthy donors. Study results and limitations: In a later analysis, TCR beta V- and J-gene trimming showed a link to a missense DCLRE1C variant.

This PCR relied on a set of 60 Vbeta primers and 13 Jbeta primers. Sequencing was performed with immunoSEQ multiplex PCR; in TCRdb, only in-frame clones are kept and a portion is missing. The sample yields about 150,000 clones, 60% to 85% seen once. The germline V gene has CDR1 SGHVS and CDR2 FQNEAQ. With 5 bases removed from V and 5 bases from J, the gap between germline ends came to 12 bases. The length of the CDR3 is 13 residues. This receptor was taken from a woman between 35 and 50 years old in good health and CMV-seronegative. The genes are TRBV7-8 and TRBJ1-2; D remains unclear. Sequencing was done on a sample of PBMCs. The CDR3 region is CASSIPNQYGYTF. As DNA, the CDR3 is TGTGCCAGCAGCATACCCAACCAGTATGGCTACACCTTC. The whole variable domain, filled in from reference TRBV7-8 and TRBJ1-2, reads GAGVSQSPRYKVAKRGQDVALRCDPISGHVSLFWYQQALGQGPEFLTYFQNEAQLDKSGLPSDRFFAERPEGSVSTLKIQRTQQEDSAVYLCASSIPNQYGYTFGSGTRLTVV.